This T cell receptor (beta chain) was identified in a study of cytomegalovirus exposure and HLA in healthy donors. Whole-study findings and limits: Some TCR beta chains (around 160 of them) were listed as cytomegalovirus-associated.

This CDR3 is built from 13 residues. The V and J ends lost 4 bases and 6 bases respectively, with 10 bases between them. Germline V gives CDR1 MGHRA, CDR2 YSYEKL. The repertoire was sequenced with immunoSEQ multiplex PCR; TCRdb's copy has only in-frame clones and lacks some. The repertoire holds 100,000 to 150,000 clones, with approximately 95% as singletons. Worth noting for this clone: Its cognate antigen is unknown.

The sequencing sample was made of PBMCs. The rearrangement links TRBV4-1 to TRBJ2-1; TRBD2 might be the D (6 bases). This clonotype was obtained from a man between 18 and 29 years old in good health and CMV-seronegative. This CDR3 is CASSPPGVNEQFF. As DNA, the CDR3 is TGCGCCAGCAGCCCCCCGGGGGTCAATGAGCAGTTCTTC.